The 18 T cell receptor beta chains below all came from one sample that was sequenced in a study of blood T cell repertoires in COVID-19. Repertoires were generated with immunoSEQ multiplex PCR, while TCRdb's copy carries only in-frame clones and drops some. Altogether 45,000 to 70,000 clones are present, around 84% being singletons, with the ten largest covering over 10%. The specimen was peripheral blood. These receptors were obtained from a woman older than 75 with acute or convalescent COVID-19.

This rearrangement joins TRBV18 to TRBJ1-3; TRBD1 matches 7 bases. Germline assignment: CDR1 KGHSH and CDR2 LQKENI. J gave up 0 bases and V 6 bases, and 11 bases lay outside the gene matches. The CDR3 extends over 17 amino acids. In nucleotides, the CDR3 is TGTGCCAGCTCTCAGGAGACAGGGCCGAGCTCTGGAAACACCATATATTTT. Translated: CASSQETGPSSGNTIYF. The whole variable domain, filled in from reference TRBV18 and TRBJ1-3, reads NAGVMQNPRHLVRRRGQEARLRCSPMKGHSHVYWYRQLPEEGLKFMVYLQKENIIDESGMPKERFSAEFPKEGPSILRIQQVVRGDSAAYFCASSQETGPSSGNTIYFGEGSWLTVV.

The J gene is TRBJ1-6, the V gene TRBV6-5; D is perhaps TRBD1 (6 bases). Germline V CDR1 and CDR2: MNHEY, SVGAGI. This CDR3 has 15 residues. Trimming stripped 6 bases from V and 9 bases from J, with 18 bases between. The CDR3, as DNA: TGTGCCAGCAGCTCTCCGAACAGGGACGCTTCACCCCTCCACTTT. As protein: CASSSPNRDASPLHF.

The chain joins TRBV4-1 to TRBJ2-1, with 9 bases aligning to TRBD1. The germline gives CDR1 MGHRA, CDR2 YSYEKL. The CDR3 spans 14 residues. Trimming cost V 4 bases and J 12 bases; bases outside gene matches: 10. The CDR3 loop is CASSLSGTGSAQFF. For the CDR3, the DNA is TGCGCCAGCAGCCTCTCCGGGACAGGGTCGGCGCAGTTCTTC.

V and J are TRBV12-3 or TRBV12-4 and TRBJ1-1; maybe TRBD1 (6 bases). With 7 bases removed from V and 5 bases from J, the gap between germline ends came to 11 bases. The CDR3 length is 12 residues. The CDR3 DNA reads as TGTGCCAGCACCAGGGGATGGACTGAAGCTTTCTTT. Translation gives CASTRGWTEAFF.

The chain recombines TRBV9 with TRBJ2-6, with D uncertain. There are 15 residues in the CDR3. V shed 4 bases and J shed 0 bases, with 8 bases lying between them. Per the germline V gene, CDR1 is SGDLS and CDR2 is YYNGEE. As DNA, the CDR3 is TGTGCCAGCAGCCCCCCCCTCTCTGGGGCCAACGTCCTGACTTTC. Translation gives CASSPPLSGANVLTF.

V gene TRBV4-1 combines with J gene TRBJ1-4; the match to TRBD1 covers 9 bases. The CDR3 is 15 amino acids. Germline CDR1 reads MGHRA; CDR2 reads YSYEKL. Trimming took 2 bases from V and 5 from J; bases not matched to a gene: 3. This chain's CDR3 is CASSQKTGGNEKLFF. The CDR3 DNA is TGCGCCAGCAGCCAAAAGACAGGGGGGAATGAAAAACTGTTTTTT.

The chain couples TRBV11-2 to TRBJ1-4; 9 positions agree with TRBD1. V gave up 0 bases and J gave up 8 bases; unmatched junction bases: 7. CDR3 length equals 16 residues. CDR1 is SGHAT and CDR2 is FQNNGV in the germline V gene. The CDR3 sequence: CASSLDPTGGGEKLFF. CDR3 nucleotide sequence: TGTGCCAGCAGCTTAGATCCAACAGGGGGCGGGGAAAAACTGTTTTTT. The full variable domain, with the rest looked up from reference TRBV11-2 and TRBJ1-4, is EAGVAQSPRYKIIEKRQSVAFWCNPISGHATLYWYQQILGQGPKLLIQFQNNGVVDDSQLPKDRFSAERLKGVDSTLKIQPAKLEDSAVYLCASSLDPTGGGEKLFFGSGTQLSVL.

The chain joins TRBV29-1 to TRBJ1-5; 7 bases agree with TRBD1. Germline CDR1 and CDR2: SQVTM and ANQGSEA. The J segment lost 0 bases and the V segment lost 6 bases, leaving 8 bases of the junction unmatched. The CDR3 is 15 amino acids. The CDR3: CSVGTDTFSNQPQHF. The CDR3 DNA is TGCAGCGTCGGGACAGACACCTTTAGCAATCAGCCCCAGCATTTT.

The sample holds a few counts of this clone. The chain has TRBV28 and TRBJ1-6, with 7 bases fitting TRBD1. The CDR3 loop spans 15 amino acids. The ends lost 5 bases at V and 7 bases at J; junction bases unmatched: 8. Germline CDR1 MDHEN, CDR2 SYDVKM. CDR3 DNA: TGTGCCAGCAGTCCGCCGACAGGGAACAATTCACCCCTCCACTTT. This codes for CASSPPTGNNSPLHF.

The DNA for the CDR3 is TGCAGCCTGGACAGGGGCACAGATACGCAGTATTTT. Translated: CSLDRGTDTQYF. J is TRBJ2-3 and V is TRBV29-1; 8 bases match TRBD1. Germline V gives CDR1 SQVTM, CDR2 ANQGSEA. V trimming: 8 bases; J trimming: 1 base; junction bases outside the gene matches: 2. CDR3 length: 12 residues.

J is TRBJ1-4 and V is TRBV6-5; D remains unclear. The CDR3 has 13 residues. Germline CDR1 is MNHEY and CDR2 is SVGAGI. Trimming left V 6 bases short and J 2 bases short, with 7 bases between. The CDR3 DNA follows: TGTGCCAGCAGCACACGCACTAATGAAAAACTGTTTTTT. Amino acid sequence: CASSTRTNEKLFF.

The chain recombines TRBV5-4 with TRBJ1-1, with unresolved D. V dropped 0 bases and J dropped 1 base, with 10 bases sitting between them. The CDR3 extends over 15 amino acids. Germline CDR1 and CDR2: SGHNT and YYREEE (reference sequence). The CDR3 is CASSLAVGQNTEAFF. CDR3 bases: TGTGCCAGCAGCTTGGCAGTTGGGCAGAACACTGAAGCTTTCTTT.

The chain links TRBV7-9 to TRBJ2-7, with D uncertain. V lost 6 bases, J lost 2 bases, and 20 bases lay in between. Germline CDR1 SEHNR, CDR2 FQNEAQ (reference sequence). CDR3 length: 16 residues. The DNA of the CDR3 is TGTGCCAGCAGACCGCCCCCCGGTTCTTACCCCTACGAGCAGTACTTC. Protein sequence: CASRPPPGSYPYEQYF.

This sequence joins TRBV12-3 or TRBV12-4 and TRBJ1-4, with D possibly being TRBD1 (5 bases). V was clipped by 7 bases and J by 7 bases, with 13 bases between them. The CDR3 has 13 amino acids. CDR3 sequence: CASTRGLGEKLFF. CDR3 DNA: TGTGCCAGCACGCGGGGCCTGGGTGAAAAACTGTTTTTT.

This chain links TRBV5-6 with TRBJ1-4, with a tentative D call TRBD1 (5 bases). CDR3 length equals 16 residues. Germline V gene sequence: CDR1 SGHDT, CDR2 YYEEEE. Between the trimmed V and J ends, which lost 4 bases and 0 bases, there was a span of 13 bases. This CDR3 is CASSGGTGATNEKLFF. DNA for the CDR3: TGTGCCAGCAGCGGAGGGACGGGGGCAACTAATGAAAAACTGTTTTTT.

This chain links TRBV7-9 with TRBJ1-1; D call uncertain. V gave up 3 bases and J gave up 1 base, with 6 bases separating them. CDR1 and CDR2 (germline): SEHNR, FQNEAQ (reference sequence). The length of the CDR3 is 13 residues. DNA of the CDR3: TGTGCCAGCAGCTTCGACAAGAACACTGAAGCTTTCTTT. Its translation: CASSFDKNTEAFF.

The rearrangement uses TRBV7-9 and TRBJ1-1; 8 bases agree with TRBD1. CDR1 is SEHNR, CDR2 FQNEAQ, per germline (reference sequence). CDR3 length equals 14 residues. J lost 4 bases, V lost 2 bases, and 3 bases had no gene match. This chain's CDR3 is CASSLSQGATEAFF. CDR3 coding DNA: TGTGCCAGCAGCTTAAGTCAGGGGGCCACTGAAGCTTTCTTT.

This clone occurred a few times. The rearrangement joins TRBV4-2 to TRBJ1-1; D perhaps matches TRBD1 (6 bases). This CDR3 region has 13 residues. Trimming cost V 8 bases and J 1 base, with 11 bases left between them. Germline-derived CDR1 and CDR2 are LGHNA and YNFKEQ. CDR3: CASGRQENTEAFF. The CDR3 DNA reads TGTGCCAGCGGCAGACAGGAGAACACTGAAGCTTTCTTT.